This passage covers 30 T cell receptor beta chains from one sample sequenced in a study of coeliac disease. Clones were sequenced by immunoSEQ multiplex PCR, and TCRdb holds only the in-frame ones, with some missing. The data hold about 2,100 clones, with approximately 70% observed a single time. The sample consisted of lamina propria lymphocytes from the gut. These TCRs come from a woman aged 50 to 60 with celiac disease on a gluten-free diet.

J is TRBJ2-5 and V is TRBV2; 8 nucleotides match TRBD2. Germline CDR1 is SNHLY and CDR2 is FYNNEI. This CDR3 region has 16 residues. With 4 bases clipped from V and 5 bases from J, the junction kept 12 bases outside the gene matches. The CDR3 reads CASSGAGGPQRETQYF. Here the CDR3 DNA reads TGTGCCAGCAGTGGGGCGGGGGGCCCCCAAAGGGAGACCCAGTACTTC.

Note on this clone: The junction does not match germline at one end; this may be a read error. The V and J genes are TRBV6-6 and TRBJ2-7; D possibly corresponds to TRBD1 (5 bases). This CDR3 spans 15 amino acids. In germline, CDR1 is MNHNY, CDR2 SVGAGI (reference sequence). The DNA of the CDR3 is TGTGCCAGCAGTAGCCGATGGACAAACTCCTGCGAGCAGTACTTC. Translated: CASSSRWTNSCEQYF.

The rearrangement joins TRBV29-1 to TRBJ2-2, with TRBD1 matching over 9 bases. The CDR3 runs 13 residues. CDR1 is SQVTM and CDR2 is ANQGSEA in the germline V gene. With 2 bases clipped from V and 7 bases from J, the junction kept 2 bases outside the gene matches. The CDR3 loop is CSVERDRDGELFF. The CDR3 nucleotides read TGCAGCGTTGAAAGGGACAGGGACGGGGAGCTGTTTTTT.

This clone was seen a few times. J is TRBJ1-5 and V is TRBV30; maybe TRBD1 (6 bases). The CDR3 extends over 13 amino acids. Trimming cost V 8 bases and J 3 bases, with 14 bases left between them. CDR1 and CDR2 (germline): GTSNPN, SVGIG (reference sequence). The CDR3 sequence is CATSQGPNQPQHF. In DNA form, the CDR3 reads TGTGCCACCTCACAGGGCCCCAATCAGCCCCAGCATTTT. Complete variable domain (other parts from reference TRBV30 and TRBJ1-5): SQTIHQWPATLVQPVGSPLSLECTVEGTSNPNLYWYRQAAGRGLQLLFYSVGIGQISSEVPQNLSASRPQDRQFILSSKKLLLSDSGFYLCATSQGPNQPQHFGDGTRLSIL.

The chain couples TRBV5-8 to TRBJ1-4, with unresolved D. V dropped 1 base and J dropped 7 bases, with 11 bases sitting between them. From germline, CDR1 is SGHTS and CDR2 YDEGEE. This CDR3 has 14 amino acids. Written as DNA, the CDR3 is TGTGCCAGCAGCTTGAAATACGGGGTTGAAAAACTGTTTTTT. Translation gives CASSLKYGVEKLFF.

This clone was recorded only once. This chain uses TRBV18 with TRBJ1-6; D ambiguous. From germline, CDR1 is KGHSH and CDR2 LQKENI. Deletions cut 4 bases from V and 5 bases from J, with 18 bases between. The CDR3 sequence is 17 residues long. The CDR3 loop reads CASSLLQVPRNNSPLHF. The CDR3 DNA is TGTGCCAGCTCACTCCTTCAGGTCCCCAGGAATAATTCACCCCTCCACTTT.

The gene calls are TRBV27 and TRBJ1-5; D is possibly TRBD1 (5 bases). There are 15 residues in the CDR3. Germline CDR1 reads MNHEY; CDR2 reads SMNVEV (reference sequence). V lost 0 bases and J 9 bases, leaving 15 bases between the germline ends. DNA for the CDR3: TGTGCCAGCAGTTTATCGGGCGGTATTCAGGGGCCCCAGCATTTT. It yields the protein CASSLSGGIQGPQHF.

The V and J genes are TRBV7-8 and TRBJ2-3, with 7 bases identical to TRBD2. The CDR3 is made up of 15 amino acids. The germline CDR1 and CDR2 sequences are SGHVS and FQNEAQ. J gave up 6 bases and V 1 base, and 7 bases lay outside the gene matches. The CDR3 sequence is CASSLVRGRPDTQYF. CDR3 bases: TGTGCCAGCAGCTTAGTGCGGGGGAGGCCGGATACGCAGTATTTT. Full variable domain (outside the CDR3, taken from reference TRBV7-8 and TRBJ2-3): GAGVSQSPRYKVAKRGQDVALRCDPISGHVSLFWYQQALGQGPEFLTYFQNEAQLDKSGLPSDRFFAERPEGSVSTLKIQRTQQEDSAVYLCASSLVRGRPDTQYFGPGTRLTVL.

J is TRBJ1-6 and V is TRBV2; D is perhaps TRBD1 (6 bases). Germline values: CDR1 SNHLY, CDR2 FYNNEI. The CDR3 has 12 residues. V was pared by 5 bases and J by 16 bases, with 15 bases between. The CDR3 here is CASSLPPDRLHF. For the CDR3, the DNA is TGTGCCAGCAGTCTGCCACCTGACAGGCTCCACTTT.

The rearrangement joins TRBV6-5 to TRBJ1-5, with D possibly TRBD1 on 6 matching bases. The V gene's germline CDR1 is MNHEY and CDR2 SVGAGI. The CDR3 is 14 residues long. Between the trimmed V and J ends, which lost 8 bases and 6 bases, there was a span of 17 bases. The CDR3 region is CASGPQGASQPQHF. The DNA of the CDR3 is TGTGCCAGCGGACCACAGGGTGCTAGTCAGCCCCAGCATTTT.

This clone has only one observation. The chain recombines TRBV28 with TRBJ1-6, with D tentatively TRBD1 (5 bases). The V end was cut by 6 bases, the J end by 10 bases, with 16 bases between. There are 14 residues in the CDR3. Germline CDR1 and CDR2: MDHEN and SYDVKM. This CDR3 reads CASSPIQGSSPLHF. In nucleotides, the CDR3 is TGTGCCAGCAGCCCGATTCAGGGTTCGTCACCCCTCCACTTT.

With respect to this clone: Different DNA sequences within this sample yield the same CDR3. The J gene is TRBJ2-1, the V gene TRBV5-1; 8 bases fit TRBD2. The CDR3 is made up of 14 amino acids. Looked up from germline, CDR1 is SGHRS and CDR2 is YFSETQ. Unmatched junction bases numbered 9, after V lost 5 bases and J lost 8 bases. In DNA, the CDR3 is TGCGCCAGCAGACCGTCGGGGGGGCCGCATGAGCAGTTCTTC. Translation gives CASRPSGGPHEQFF.

This clone was picked up one time. The genes are TRBV9 and TRBJ1-3, with no clear D. Trimming pared 0 bases from V and 2 bases from J, leaving 15 bases between. The CDR3 has 17 residues. Germline V gene data show CDR1 as SGDLS and CDR2 as YYNGEE. Written as DNA, the CDR3 is TGTGCCAGCAGCGTAGGCTCCCCATCTAGCCCTGGAAACACCATATATTTT. Its protein product is CASSVGSPSSPGNTIYF.

The chain links TRBV27 to TRBJ2-7, with D possibly matching TRBD1 (6 bases). Between the trimmed V and J ends, which lost 6 bases and 2 bases, there was a span of 11 bases. The CDR3 consists of 13 residues. Germline CDR1 is MNHEY and CDR2 is SMNVEV (reference sequence). CDR3 nucleotide sequence: TGTGCCAGCAGCCATGGGGGCCCCTACGAGCAGTACTTC. The encoded protein is CASSHGGPYEQYF.

The CDR3 DNA sequence: TGTGCCAGCAGCCGCGCGGAAGGCCACTCTGGAAACACCATATATTTT. Residues: CASSRAEGHSGNTIYF. V gene TRBV5-5 combines with J gene TRBJ1-3, with unresolved D. CDR3 length equals 16 residues. In germline, CDR1 is SGHKS, CDR2 YYEKEE (reference sequence). The ends were cut back, 4 bases at V and 0 bases at J, with 14 bases in the middle.

The chain links TRBV28 to TRBJ1-5; 7 positions match TRBD1. The CDR3 has 16 residues. The V and J ends lost 2 bases and 0 bases, in that order; junction bases with no gene match: 4. CDR1 MDHEN and CDR2 SYDVKM come from the germline V gene. DNA for the CDR3: TGTGCCAGCAGTTTACCGACAGGGTCTAGCAATCAGCCCCAGCATTTT. It encodes CASSLPTGSSNQPQHF. Complete variable domain (other parts from reference TRBV28 and TRBJ1-5): DVKVTQSSRYLVKRTGEKVFLECVQDMDHENMFWYRQDPGLGLRLIYFSYDVKMKEKGDIPEGYSVSREKKERFSLILESASTNQTSMYLCASSLPTGSSNQPQHFGDGTRLSIL.

The chain couples TRBV5-4 to TRBJ1-2, with D possibly being TRBD1 (5 bases). Germline V gene sequence: CDR1 SGHNT, CDR2 YYREEE (reference sequence). There are 13 residues in the CDR3. V shed 5 bases and J shed 2 bases, with 10 bases lying between them. Written as DNA, the CDR3 is TGTGCCAGCAGGGTCGACAGCAACTATGGCTACACCTTC. As protein: CASRVDSNYGYTF.

This sequence joins TRBV5-4 and TRBJ2-3; 7 positions match TRBD1. Losses at the gene ends were 3 bases for V and 3 bases for J; bases not matched to a gene: 4. Per the germline V gene, CDR1 is SGHNT and CDR2 is YYREEE (reference sequence). The CDR3 consists of 14 residues. The CDR3: CASSSRDRTDTQYF. The CDR3 bases are TGTGCCAGCAGCTCGAGGGACAGAACAGATACGCAGTATTTT.

This clone has more than one count but fewer than ten. The V and J genes are TRBV28 and TRBJ2-1; D call uncertain. CDR1 is MDHEN and CDR2 is SYDVKM in the germline V gene. CDR3 length equals 13 residues. V lost 3 bases to trimming and J lost 6 bases, with 9 bases between them. The CDR3 loop is CASSFVTGNEQFF. CDR3 sequence (DNA): TGTGCCAGCAGTTTTGTTACCGGCAATGAGCAGTTCTTC.

The gene calls are TRBV2 and TRBJ1-5, with no clear D. The CDR3 has 14 residues. The germline V gene encodes CDR1 SNHLY and CDR2 FYNNEI. V lost 8 bases and J 2 bases, leaving 13 bases between the germline ends. The CDR3 protein is CASSRTVGNQPQHF. DNA for the CDR3: TGTGCCAGCTCGAGGACTGTCGGCAATCAGCCCCAGCATTTT.

This clone was seen only a few times. The chain couples TRBV4-3 to TRBJ2-1, with 8 bases that match TRBD2. Losses at the gene ends were 0 bases for V and 0 bases for J; bases not matched to a gene: 10. The CDR3 contains 19 residues. Germline V gives CDR1 LGHNA, CDR2 YSLEER. In nucleotides, the CDR3 is TGCGCCAGCAGCCAAGACCCTTTGGTAGCGGGAAGCTCCTACAATGAGCAGTTCTTC. Its translation is CASSQDPLVAGSSYNEQFF.

The V gene is TRBV18, the J gene TRBJ2-1; D is possibly TRBD2 (7 bases). This CDR3 contains 19 residues. V was clipped by 2 bases and J by 6 bases, with 26 bases between them. Per the germline V gene, CDR1 is KGHSH and CDR2 is LQKENI. The CDR3 DNA is TGTGCCAGCTCACCATCACGGACAGCGACCCTCGGGGGGTTCAATGAGCAGTTCTTC. Its protein is CASSPSRTATLGGFNEQFF.

This rearrangement joins TRBV30 to TRBJ1-5, with 7 bases fitting TRBD1. Trimming took 5 bases from V and 4 from J; bases not matched to a gene: 5. The CDR3 contains 13 residues. Germline V gene sequence: CDR1 GTSNPN, CDR2 SVGIG (reference sequence). CDR3 protein: CAWGGQLNQPQHF. The CDR3 bases are TGTGCCTGGGGGGGACAGCTAAATCAGCCCCAGCATTTT.

The chain has TRBV19 and TRBJ2-7, with 10 bases that match TRBD1. The germline V gene has CDR1 LNHDA and CDR2 SQIVND (reference sequence). With 5 bases clipped from V and 5 bases from J, the junction kept 6 bases outside the gene matches. The CDR3 length is 14 residues. The CDR3 protein is CASSRDRGRDEQYF. CDR3 DNA: TGTGCCAGTAGTCGGGACAGGGGACGTGACGAGCAGTACTTC.

The J gene is TRBJ2-1, the V gene TRBV5-1; D is ambiguous. This CDR3 spans 14 amino acids. The germline V gene encodes CDR1 SGHRS and CDR2 YFSETQ. V lost 2 bases and J lost 5, with 11 bases in between. The CDR3 here is CASSFLSGDNEQFF. CDR3 in DNA: TGCGCCAGCAGCTTTCTTTCCGGAGACAATGAGCAGTTCTTC.

The gene calls are TRBV18 and TRBJ1-3, with 7 bases matching TRBD1. Unmatched junction bases numbered 6, after V lost 2 bases and J lost 2 bases. The germline V gene encodes CDR1 KGHSH and CDR2 LQKENI. The CDR3 length is 16 residues. This CDR3 reads CASSPRQQGTGNTIYF. CDR3 DNA: TGTGCCAGCTCACCAAGGCAACAGGGGACTGGAAACACCATATATTTT. Full variable domain (missing parts from reference TRBV18 and TRBJ1-3): NAGVMQNPRHLVRRRGQEARLRCSPMKGHSHVYWYRQLPEEGLKFMVYLQKENIIDESGMPKERFSAEFPKEGPSILRIQQVVRGDSAAYFCASSPRQQGTGNTIYFGEGSWLTVV.

The sample holds one count of this clone. The genes are TRBV2 and TRBJ1-5; D gene uncertain. This CDR3 has 15 amino acids. Germline-derived CDR1 and CDR2 are SNHLY and FYNNEI. Trimming stripped 7 bases from V and 1 base from J, with 14 bases between. The CDR3 region is CASTLDGGSNQPQHF. The CDR3 DNA follows: TGTGCCAGCACCTTGGACGGAGGGAGCAATCAGCCCCAGCATTTT.

This clone came up once. In DNA, the CDR3 is TGTGCCAGCAGCGGGCAGGTCGCTAACTATGGCTACACCTTC. Translated, it gives CASSGQVANYGYTF. The genes are TRBV7-8 and TRBJ1-2, with D hard to call. Per the germline V gene, CDR1 is SGHVS and CDR2 is FQNEAQ. The V end was cut by 5 bases, the J end by 0 bases, with 10 bases between. There are 14 residues in the CDR3.

In this sample, this clone turned up once. The CDR3 reads CASSQDRTGGEKLFF. CDR3 nucleotides: TGCGCCAGCAGCCAAGATAGGACAGGGGGTGAAAAACTGTTTTTT. The J gene is TRBJ1-4, the V gene TRBV4-1; the match to TRBD1 covers 10 bases. Germline CDR1 and CDR2: MGHRA and YSYEKL. V gave up 0 bases and J gave up 7 bases; unmatched junction bases: 2. This CDR3 spans 15 amino acids.

V usage is TRBV2 and J usage is TRBJ1-5; TRBD1 is a possible D gene (6 bases). V lost 6 bases and J 7 bases, leaving 19 bases between the germline ends. The germline gives CDR1 SNHLY, CDR2 FYNNEI. This CDR3 comprises 15 residues. CDR3 amino acids: CASRGSGEGGQPQHF. CDR3 in DNA: TGTGCCAGCAGAGGCTCAGGGGAGGGGGGGCAGCCCCAGCATTTT.